A single sample gave rise to the 10 T cell receptor beta chains below, sequenced in a study of blood T cell repertoires in COVID-19. Libraries were prepared by immunoSEQ multiplex PCR; TCRdb keeps only in-frame clonotypes and omits some of them. The sample carries some 25,000 clones, under 90% recorded once. The sample consisted of peripheral blood. The receptors shown here come from a human donor in a cohort sampled during active COVID-19.

The V gene is TRBV27, the J gene TRBJ2-1; D is perhaps TRBD1 (5 bases). The CDR3 is made up of 14 amino acids. V lost 0 bases and J lost 8, with 11 bases in between. Germline loops: CDR1 MNHEY, CDR2 SMNVEV (reference sequence). CDR3 nucleotides: TGTGCCAGCAGTTTATCCAGGGAATTCGATGAGCAGTTCTTC. It translates to CASSLSREFDEQFF.

The genes are TRBV7-9 and TRBJ2-1; 10 positions agree with TRBD1. CDR1 and CDR2 (germline): SEHNR, FQNEAQ (reference sequence). The CDR3 sequence is 15 residues long. V trimming: 3 bases; J trimming: 5 bases; junction bases outside the gene matches: 4. The CDR3 loop is CASSFGDRGDNEQFF. The DNA for the CDR3 is TGTGCCAGCAGCTTCGGGGACAGGGGAGACAATGAGCAGTTCTTC.

This clone turned up a few times. The chain joins TRBV7-6 to TRBJ2-1; the match to TRBD2 covers 14 bases. Germline V gene data show CDR1 as SGHVS and CDR2 as FNYEAQ. V was clipped by 6 bases and J by 6 bases; unmatched bases: 4. The CDR3 loop spans 15 amino acids. The CDR3 DNA sequence: TGTGCCAGCAGAACGGGACTAGCGGGAGTCAATGAGCAGTTCTTC. Translated: CASRTGLAGVNEQFF.

This chain links TRBV7-9 with TRBJ2-1; possible D gene TRBD2, 5 bases. The CDR3 has 14 amino acids. Trimming cost V 0 bases and J 8 bases, with 11 bases left between them. Germline V gene sequence: CDR1 SEHNR, CDR2 FQNEAQ (reference sequence). The CDR3 loop is CASSLALLGDEQFF. As DNA, the CDR3 is TGTGCCAGCAGCTTAGCTCTACTCGGGGATGAGCAGTTCTTC.

This chain connects TRBV5-1 to TRBJ1-1; D not certain. The CDR3 is 16 amino acids. Germline values: CDR1 SGHRS, CDR2 YFSETQ. Trimming removed 0 bases from V and 0 bases from J, with 12 bases in between. The CDR3: CASSLAGVGMNTEAFF. The DNA of the CDR3 is TGCGCCAGCAGCTTGGCCGGGGTGGGTATGAACACTGAAGCTTTCTTT.

The V gene is TRBV15, the J gene TRBJ1-2; 7 bases agree with TRBD1. Trimming at V came to 2 bases and at J to 3 bases, leaving 6 bases not matched to a gene. This CDR3 region has 15 residues. Germline CDR1 is LNHNV and CDR2 is YYDKDF (reference sequence). The CDR3 region has the DNA TGTGCCACCAGCAGATACCAAACAGGGGACTATGGCTACACCTTC. Residues: CATSRYQTGDYGYTF.

V and J are TRBV5-1 and TRBJ1-4, with a possible D match to TRBD1 (6 bases). CDR1 and CDR2 (germline): SGHRS, YFSETQ. The CDR3 contains 14 residues. V lost 1 base and J lost 8, with 12 bases in between. CDR3 region: CASSLTGFREKLFF. In DNA, the CDR3 is TGCGCCAGCAGCTTGACAGGGTTTCGGGAAAAACTGTTTTTT.

The chain recombines TRBV19 with TRBJ1-1, with D unclear. V shed 4 bases and J shed 6 bases, with 18 bases lying between them. The CDR3 runs 15 residues. The V gene's germline CDR1 is LNHDA and CDR2 SQIVND (reference sequence). In nucleotides, the CDR3 is TGTGCCAGTAGTACATCCAGGATCCTAACCTCTGAAGCTTTCTTT. This encodes CASSTSRILTSEAFF.

The chain combines TRBV7-9 with TRBJ2-2, with 7 bases fitting TRBD1. Germline V gene lookup returns CDR1 SEHNR and CDR2 FQNEAQ (reference sequence). There are 14 residues in the CDR3. V shed 4 bases and J 3 bases; nucleotides not matched to a gene: 2. The CDR3 reads CASSWTGYTGELFF. The CDR3 nucleotides are TGTGCCAGCAGCTGGACAGGTTACACCGGGGAGCTGTTTTTT.

The chain links TRBV5-5 to TRBJ1-2, with 8 nucleotides matching TRBD1. The V gene end was trimmed by 5 bases and the J gene end by 8 bases; junction bases not matched to a gene: 8. The CDR3 is 13 amino acids. CDR1 is SGHKS, CDR2 YYEKEE, per germline (reference sequence). The CDR3 nucleotides are TGTGCCAGCAGACGGGACAGGTCGGGCGGCTACACCTTC. Translating gives CASRRDRSGGYTF.